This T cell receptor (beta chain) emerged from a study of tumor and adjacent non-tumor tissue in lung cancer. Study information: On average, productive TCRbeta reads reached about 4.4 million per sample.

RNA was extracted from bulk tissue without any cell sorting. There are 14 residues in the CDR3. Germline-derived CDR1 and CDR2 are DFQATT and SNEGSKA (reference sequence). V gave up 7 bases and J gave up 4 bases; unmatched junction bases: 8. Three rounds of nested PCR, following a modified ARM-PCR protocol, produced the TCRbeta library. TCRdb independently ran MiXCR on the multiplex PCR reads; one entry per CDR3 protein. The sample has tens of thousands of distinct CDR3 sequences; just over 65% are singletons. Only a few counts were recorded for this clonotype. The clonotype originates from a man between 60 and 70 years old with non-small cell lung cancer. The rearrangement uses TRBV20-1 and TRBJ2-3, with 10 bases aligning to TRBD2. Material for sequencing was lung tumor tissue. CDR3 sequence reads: CSVPSGRAPDTQYF. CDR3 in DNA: TGCAGTGTGCCTAGCGGGAGAGCACCAGATACGCAGTATTTT.